This T cell receptor (beta chain) was found in a study of beta chain features in type 1 diabetes. The CDR3 is 9 residues long. Germline CDR1 is MRHNA and CDR2 is SNTAGT. Study results and limitations: Sequencing the cDNA could make cells with high TCR expression show up more than they should. Across all four CD4+ subsets, people with type 1 diabetes showed modestly shorter TCRB CDR3s.

The study reverse transcribed the entire isolated RNA, so it sequenced expressed TCRB transcripts. The data were produced by immunoSEQ multiplex PCR, yet TCRdb's version contains in-frame clones alone and is incomplete. The repertoire consists of approximately 250,000 clones, with around 25% occurring once and the leading ten covering about 0.011%. Regarding this clone: Its specificity is unknown. The junction departs from germline at one end; a sequencing error may be responsible.

This TCR derives from a woman in her 30s with type 1 diabetes. V usage is TRBV6-4 and J usage is TRBJ2-7; no clear D. Sequenced input: naive CD4+ T cells from blood. The CDR3 region has the DNA TGTGCCAGTCCCTATGAGCAGTACTTC. Translated: CASPYEQYF.